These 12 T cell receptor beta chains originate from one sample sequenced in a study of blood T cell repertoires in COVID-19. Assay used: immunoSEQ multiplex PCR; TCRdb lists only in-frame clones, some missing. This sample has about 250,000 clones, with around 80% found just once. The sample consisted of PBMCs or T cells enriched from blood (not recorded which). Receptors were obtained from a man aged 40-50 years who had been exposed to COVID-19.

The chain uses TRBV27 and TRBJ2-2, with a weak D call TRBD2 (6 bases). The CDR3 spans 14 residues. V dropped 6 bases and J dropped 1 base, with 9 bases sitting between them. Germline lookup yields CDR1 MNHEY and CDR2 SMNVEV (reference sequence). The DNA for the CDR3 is TGTGCCAGCAGATGGGGAGGGAACACCGGGGAGCTGTTTTTT. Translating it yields CASRWGGNTGELFF.

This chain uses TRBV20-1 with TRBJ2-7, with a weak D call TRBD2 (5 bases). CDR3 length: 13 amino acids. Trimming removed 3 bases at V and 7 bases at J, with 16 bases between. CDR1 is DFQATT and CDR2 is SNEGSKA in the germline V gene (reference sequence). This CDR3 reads CSASTFGRGEQYF. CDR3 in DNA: TGCAGTGCTAGTACGTTTGGCCGAGGGGAGCAGTACTTC.

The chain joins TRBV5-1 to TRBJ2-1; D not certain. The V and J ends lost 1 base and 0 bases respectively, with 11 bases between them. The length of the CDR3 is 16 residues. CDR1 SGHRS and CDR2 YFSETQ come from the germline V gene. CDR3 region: CASSLQPGSSYNEQFF. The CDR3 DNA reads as TGCGCCAGCAGCTTGCAGCCAGGCAGCTCCTACAATGAGCAGTTCTTC.

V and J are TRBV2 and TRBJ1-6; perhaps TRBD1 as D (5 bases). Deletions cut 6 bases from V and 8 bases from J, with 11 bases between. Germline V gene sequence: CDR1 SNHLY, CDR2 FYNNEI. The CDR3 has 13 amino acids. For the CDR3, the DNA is TGTGCCAGCAGCGGGACGGGGGATTCACCCCTCCACTTT. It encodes CASSGTGDSPLHF.

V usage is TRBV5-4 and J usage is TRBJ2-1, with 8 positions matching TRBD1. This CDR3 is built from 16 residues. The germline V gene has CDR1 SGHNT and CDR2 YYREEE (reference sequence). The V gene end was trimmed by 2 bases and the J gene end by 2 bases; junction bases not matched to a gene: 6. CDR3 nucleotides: TGTGCCAGCAGCTTTGGAGAACAGGGGGCCTACAATGAGCAGTTCTTC. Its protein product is CASSFGEQGAYNEQFF.

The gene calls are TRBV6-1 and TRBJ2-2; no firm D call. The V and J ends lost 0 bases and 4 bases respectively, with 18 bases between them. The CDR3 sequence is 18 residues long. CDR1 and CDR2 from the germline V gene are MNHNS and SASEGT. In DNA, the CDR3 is TGTGCCAGCAGTGAAGCCCTACCCCGTACCTCGGGCACCGGGGAGCTGTTTTTT. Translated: CASSEALPRTSGTGELFF.

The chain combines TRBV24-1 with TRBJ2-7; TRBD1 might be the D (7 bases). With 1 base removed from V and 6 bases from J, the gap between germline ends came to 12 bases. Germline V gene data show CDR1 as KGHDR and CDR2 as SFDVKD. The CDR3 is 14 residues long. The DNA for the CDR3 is TGTGCCACCAGTGATTTAGGAGGGGGCGGCGAGCAGTACTTC. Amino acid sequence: CATSDLGGGGEQYF.

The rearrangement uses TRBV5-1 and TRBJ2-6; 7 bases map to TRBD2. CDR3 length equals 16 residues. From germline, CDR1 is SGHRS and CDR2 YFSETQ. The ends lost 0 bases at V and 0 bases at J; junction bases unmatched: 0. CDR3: CASSLGGGSGANVLTF. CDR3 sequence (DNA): TGCGCCAGCAGCTTGGGGGGGGGCTCTGGGGCCAACGTCCTGACTTTC.

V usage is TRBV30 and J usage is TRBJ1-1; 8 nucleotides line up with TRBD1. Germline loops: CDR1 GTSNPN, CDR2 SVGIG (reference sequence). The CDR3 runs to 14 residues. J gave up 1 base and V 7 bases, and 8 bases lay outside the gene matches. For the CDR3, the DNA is TGTGCCTTAAACAGACAGGGGACGAACACTGAAGCTTTCTTT. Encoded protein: CALNRQGTNTEAFF. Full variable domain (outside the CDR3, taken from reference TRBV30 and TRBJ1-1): SQTIHQWPATLVQPVGSPLSLECTVEGTSNPNLYWYRQAAGRGLQLLFYSVGIGQISSEVPQNLSASRPQDRQFILSSKKLLLSDSGFYLCALNRQGTNTEAFFGQGTRLTVV.

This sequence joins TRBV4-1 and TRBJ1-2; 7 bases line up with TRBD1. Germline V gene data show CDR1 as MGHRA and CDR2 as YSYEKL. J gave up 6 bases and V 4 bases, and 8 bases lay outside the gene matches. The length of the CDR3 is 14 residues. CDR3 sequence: CASSLQEGGHGYTF. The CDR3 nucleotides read TGCGCCAGCAGCCTCCAGGAAGGGGGCCATGGCTACACCTTC.

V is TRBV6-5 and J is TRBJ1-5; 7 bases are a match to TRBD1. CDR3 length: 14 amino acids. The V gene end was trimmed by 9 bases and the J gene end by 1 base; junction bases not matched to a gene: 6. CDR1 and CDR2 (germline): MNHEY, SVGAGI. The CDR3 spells CASKQGSSNQPQHF. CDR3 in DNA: TGTGCCAGTAAACAGGGGTCGAGCAATCAGCCCCAGCATTTT.

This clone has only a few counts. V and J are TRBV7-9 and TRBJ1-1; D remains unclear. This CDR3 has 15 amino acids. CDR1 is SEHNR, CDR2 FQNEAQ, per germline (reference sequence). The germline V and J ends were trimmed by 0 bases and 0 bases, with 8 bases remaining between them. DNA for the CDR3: TGTGCCAGCAGCTTAGCGAAGAGTTTGAACACTGAAGCTTTCTTT. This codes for CASSLAKSLNTEAFF.